This T cell receptor (beta chain) stems from a study of memory CD4+ T cells and cytomegalovirus serostatus. Trimming pared 5 bases from V and 6 bases from J, leaving 11 bases between. Germline values: CDR1 SGHTA, CDR2 FQGNSA. The CDR3 loop spans 12 amino acids. Sequencing used immunoSEQ multiplex PCR; TCRdb keeps in-frame clones, though not all of them. The table records approximately 46,000 clones, roughly 80% of them present only once. The sort gate was single viable CD3+CD4+CD8-CD45RO+ cells for memory CD4+ T cells. Sample: memory CD4+ T cells from blood. The chain is built from TRBV7-2 and TRBJ2-7; D is uncertain. This clonotype originated in an adult in good health and CMV-seropositive. CDR3 protein: CASSPPRAEQYF. CDR3 nucleotides: TGTGCCAGCAGCCCCCCCAGAGCCGAGCAGTACTTC.